What follows is one TCR beta chain and its context. This CDR3 has 15 amino acids. Trimming cost V 0 bases and J 0 bases, with 9 bases left between them. The germline CDR1 and CDR2 sequences are MNHEY and SVGAGI. The source of the sample is a study of cytomegalovirus exposure and HLA in healthy donors. TCRdb keeps only in-frame clones here, not all; method: immunoSEQ multiplex PCR. The data show over 60,000 clones, with 90% to 95% seen just once and around 3.2% held by the top ten. This receptor was taken from a man between 18 and 35 years old in good health and CMV-seronegative. Sequencing was done on a sample of PBMCs. V usage is TRBV6-5 and J usage is TRBJ2-7, with a weak D call TRBD1 (5 bases). The CDR3: CASSYSFDSSYEQYF. CDR3 nucleotide sequence: TGTGCCAGCAGTTACTCTTTTGACAGCTCCTACGAGCAGTACTTC.